This TCR beta chain was observed in a study of T cells in Graves' hyperthyroidism and ophthalmopathy. The CDR3 contains 16 residues. V was pared by 4 bases and J by 1 base, with 4 bases of the junction left unmatched. Per germline, CDR1 SGHTA and CDR2 FQGTGA. TCR beta CDR3 regions were amplified from RNA. First-round RT-PCR targeting the TCR CDR3 was performed with the HTBI primer set. TCRdb reprocessed the multiplex PCR reads with MiXCR, giving one entry per CDR3 protein. The sample lists approximately 400,000 distinct CDR3 sequences; about 15% were seen once. The material sequenced was blood. The clonotype originates from a woman under 40 with Graves' hyperthyroidism. The chain has TRBV7-3 and TRBJ2-6; 7 bases match TRBD1. CDR3 in DNA: TGTGCCAGCAGCTCCCCGGGACAGTCTGGGGCCAACGTCCTGACTTTC. As protein: CASSSPGQSGANVLTF.